The source of this T cell receptor beta chain is a study of OX40 agonist ivuxolimab in advanced cancers. Across the study: Enrollees could have had prior anti-PD-1, anti-PD-L1 or anti-CTLA-4 therapy, which under 50% had received. Partial responses were observed in three patients, of whom one had hepatocellular carcinoma and two had cutaneous melanoma. Points from the study as a whole: CD4+ and CD8+ T cells in blood underwent clonal expansion by week 6 at 0.1 to 3.0 mg/kg. The investigators did not determine what antigen specificity the expanded peripheral T cells had.

The CDR3 has 13 residues. Trimming removed 3 bases from V and 4 bases from J, with 10 bases in between. Germline-derived CDR1 and CDR2 are SGHTS and YDEGEE. Only in-frame clones appear in the TCRdb table, and some are missing; sequencing was by immunoSEQ multiplex PCR. The sample lists tens of thousands of clones, approximately 92% occurring once. About this clone itself: Its antigen remains unidentified.

The clonotype comes from an adult with an advanced solid tumor such as melanoma, head and neck, liver or kidney cancer. The gene calls are TRBV5-8 and TRBJ1-2; D gene ambiguous. The sample consisted of CD4+ or CD8+ T cells sorted from blood, taken in a trial of the OX40 agonist ivuxolimab. In DNA form, the CDR3 reads TGTGCCAGCAGCTCATCAGGACGCTATGGCTACACCTTC. This codes for CASSSSGRYGYTF.